This is a list of T cell receptor beta chains from one sample in a study of T cells after yellow fever vaccination. TCRdb ran MiXCR on the 5' RACE reads and lists one entry per CDR3 protein. The sample includes 250,000 or so distinct CDR3 sequences, 5.5% to 8.5% of them seen just once. Sequenced material: CD4+ T cells sorted from PBMCs, taken on the day of the yellow fever booster vaccination. These receptors all come from a man aged 30 to 45 who received the YFV17D yellow fever vaccine. The CDR3 runs from the conserved cysteine through the conserved F or W. Fields, in order: clone size, V gene, D gene, J gene, CDR3 protein, CDR3 DNA. The D gene is left open where the match is weak. Some rows mark clone size as missing; the rest say once, few, many or name a class of expanded clone.

size: many
V: TRBV2
D: -
J: TRBJ1-1
CDR3: CASSEQRVNTEAFF
DNA: TGTGCCAGCAGTGAGCAGAGGGTGAACACTGAAGCTTTCTTT

size: -
V: TRBV20-1
D: -
J: TRBJ2-2
CDR3: CSAIGDWGAGELFF
DNA: TGCAGTGCTATCGGGGATTGGGGGGCCGGGGAGCTGTTTTTT

size: many
V: TRBV5-8
D: TRBD1
J: TRBJ1-5
CDR3: CASSFGQGAGGKPQHF
DNA: TGTGCCAGCAGCTTCGGCCAGGGGGCGGGTGGGAAGCCCCAGCATTTT

size: many
V: TRBV7-2
D: -
J: TRBJ2-5
CDR3: CASSLGDRRRETQYF
DNA: TGTGCCAGCAGCTTAGGGGACCGGAGACGGGAGACCCAGTACTTC

size: many
V: TRBV15
D: -
J: TRBJ2-1
CDR3: CATSRDVENEQFF
DNA: TGTGCCACCAGCAGAGATGTGGAAAATGAGCAGTTCTTC

size: few
V: TRBV20-1
D: TRBD2
J: TRBJ2-2
CDR3: CSARAGGPGTGELFF
DNA: TGCAGTGCTAGAGCGGGAGGGCCTGGAACCGGGGAGCTGTTTTTT

size: few
V: TRBV7-8
D: TRBD1
J: TRBJ2-7
CDR3: CASSSQTGQKYF
DNA: TGTGCCAGCAGCTCCCAGACAGGGCAAAAGTACTTC

size: few
V: TRBV11-1
D: -
J: TRBJ2-7
CDR3: CASSLGQGPSEQYF
DNA: TGTGCCAGCAGCTTGGGTCAGGGTCCCAGCGAGCAGTACTTC

size: -
V: TRBV30
D: -
J: TRBJ2-3
CDR3: CAWSRVDTQYF
DNA: TGTGCCTGGAGTCGGGTGGATACGCAGTATTTT

size: -
V: TRBV6-5
D: TRBD1
J: TRBJ1-2
CDR3: CASSHRQGVYGYTF
DNA: TGTGCCAGCAGTCATCGACAGGGGGTCTATGGCTACACCTTC

size: many
V: TRBV5-6
D: -
J: TRBJ1-2
CDR3: CASSPLGREGAEGYTF
DNA: TGTGCCAGCAGCCCCCTGGGCCGGGAGGGCGCGGAAGGCTACACCTTC

size: -
V: TRBV11-2
D: -
J: TRBJ1-6
CDR3: CASSYEQFYNSPLHF
DNA: TGTGCCAGCAGCTACGAACAGTTCTATAATTCACCCCTCCACTTT

size: few
V: TRBV15
D: -
J: TRBJ2-1
CDR3: CATSRDLASLSSYNEQFF
DNA: TGTGCCACCAGCAGAGATTTAGCGAGTTTAAGCTCCTACAATGAGCAGTTCTTC

size: few
V: TRBV9
D: -
J: TRBJ1-1
CDR3: CASSVAGQNTEAFF
DNA: TGTGCCAGCAGCGTAGCTGGACAGAACACTGAAGCTTTCTTT

size: once
V: TRBV20-1
D: TRBD2
J: TRBJ2-7
CDR3: CCAPTSTSGGLSEQYF
DNA: TGCTGTGCTCCCACCTCCACTAGCGGGGGTCTTAGCGAGCAGTACTTC

size: few
V: TRBV20-1
D: TRBD2
J: TRBJ2-7
CDR3: CSAIDSGSSYEQYF
DNA: TGCAGTGCTATAGATAGCGGGAGCTCCTACGAGCAGTACTTC

size: many
V: TRBV20-1
D: TRBD2
J: TRBJ2-2
CDR3: CSARVLAGDEPGELFF
DNA: TGCAGTGCTAGAGTGCTAGCGGGAGATGAGCCCGGGGAGCTGTTTTTT

size: few
V: TRBV6-1
D: -
J: TRBJ2-5
CDR3: CASNAGTQGQETQYF
DNA: TGTGCCAGCAATGCCGGGACGCAAGGCCAAGAGACCCAGTACTTC

size: -
V: TRBV7-9
D: -
J: TRBJ2-4
CDR3: CASSLETPRGIQYF
DNA: TGTGCCAGCAGCTTAGAGACCCCCCGTGGCATTCAGTACTTC

size: few
V: TRBV20-1
D: TRBD2
J: TRBJ2-5
CDR3: CSAAGGFQETQYF
DNA: TGCAGTGCCGCGGGAGGGTTCCAAGAGACCCAGTACTTC

size: -
V: TRBV6-5
D: -
J: TRBJ1-3
CDR3: CASSSAAGTLSGNTIYF
DNA: TGTGCCAGCAGTTCCGCGGCCGGGACACTCTCTGGAAACACCATATATTTT

size: -
V: TRBV5-1
D: TRBD1
J: TRBJ2-5
CDR3: CASRTGQGLETQYF
DNA: TGCGCCAGCAGGACCGGACAGGGGTTGGAGACCCAGTACTTC

size: many
V: TRBV3-1
D: TRBD1
J: TRBJ2-5
CDR3: CASSPRTGAAETQYF
DNA: TGTGCCAGCAGCCCCCGGACAGGGGCTGCAGAGACCCAGTACTTC

size: few
V: TRBV5-6
D: -
J: TRBJ2-7
CDR3: CASSWTDEQYF
DNA: TGTGCCAGCAGCTGGACTGATGAGCAGTACTTC

size: many
V: TRBV2
D: -
J: TRBJ2-2
CDR3: CASTRAAKNTGELFF
DNA: TGTGCCAGCACTCGGGCGGCCAAGAACACCGGGGAGCTGTTTTTT

size: many
V: TRBV5-1
D: -
J: TRBJ1-4
CDR3: CASSFTGLGEKLFF
DNA: TGCGCCAGCAGCTTTACGGGTCTTGGGGAAAAACTGTTTTTT

size: many
V: TRBV12-3/TRBV12-4
D: TRBD2
J: TRBJ2-2
CDR3: CASSLLIAGGTGELFF
DNA: TGTGCCAGCAGTTTGCTAATAGCGGGAGGCACCGGGGAGCTGTTTTTT